Presented here are 12 T cell receptor beta chains from one specimen sequenced in a study of cytomegalovirus exposure and HLA in healthy donors. This PCR relied on a set of 60 Vbeta primers and 13 Jbeta primers. Repertoires were generated with immunoSEQ multiplex PCR, while TCRdb's copy carries only in-frame clones and drops some. The sample records more than 85,000 clones, 70% to 75% being singletons. Specimen: PBMCs. These receptors were taken from a man in his forties in good health and CMV-seronegative.

The chain employs TRBV6-6 and TRBJ2-1; TRBD2 matches at 11 bases. Trimming at V came to 2 bases and at J to 7 bases, leaving 7 bases not matched to a gene. Germline CDR1 reads MNHNY; CDR2 reads SVGAGI (reference sequence). The CDR3 has 16 amino acids. The chain's CDR3 is CASSYGSSGGKNEQFF. The CDR3 DNA sequence: TGTGCCAGCAGTTACGGGTCTAGCGGGGGGAAGAATGAGCAGTTCTTC.

The CDR3: CASSVGGGWRMNTEAFF. Written as DNA, the CDR3 is TGTGCCAGCAGCGTAGGTGGCGGGTGGAGAATGAACACTGAAGCTTTCTTT. This sequence joins TRBV9 and TRBJ1-1; unclear D gene. The CDR3 is 17 residues long. Germline loops: CDR1 SGDLS, CDR2 YYNGEE. The V and J ends lost 0 bases and 0 bases respectively, with 15 bases between them.

This chain connects TRBV20-1 to TRBJ2-7; 7 bases fit TRBD1. The CDR3 loop spans 11 amino acids. The germline V gene has CDR1 DFQATT and CDR2 SNEGSKA (reference sequence). Trimming removed 3 bases from V and 7 bases from J; junction bases left unmatched: 3. CDR3 amino acids: CSARDRLEQYF. The DNA of the CDR3 is TGCAGTGCTAGGGACAGGCTTGAGCAGTACTTC.

The V call is TRBV30, the J call TRBJ2-7; TRBD1 might be the D (5 bases). The V and J ends lost 2 bases and 3 bases respectively, with 8 bases between them. The germline CDR1 and CDR2 sequences are GTSNPN and SVGIG (reference sequence). This CDR3 has 12 amino acids. The CDR3 region has the DNA TGTGCCTGGAGTTTAGACAGCTACGAGCAGTACTTC. As protein: CAWSLDSYEQYF.

This chain links TRBV5-4 with TRBJ2-7; TRBD1 matches 10 bases. With 3 bases clipped from V and 2 bases from J, the junction kept 5 bases outside the gene matches. CDR1 SGHNT and CDR2 YYREEE come from the germline V gene (reference sequence). The CDR3 sequence is 15 residues long. CDR3: CASSSRTGGTYEQYF. For the CDR3, the DNA is TGTGCCAGCAGCTCACGGACAGGGGGGACCTACGAGCAGTACTTC. The whole variable domain, filled in from reference TRBV5-4 and TRBJ2-7, reads ETGVTQSPTHLIKTRGQQVTLRCSSQSGHNTVSWYQQALGQGPQFIFQYYREEENGRGNFPPRFSGLQFPNYSSELNVNALELDDSALYLCASSSRTGGTYEQYFGPGTRLTVT.

The chain joins TRBV28 to TRBJ2-7, with D unresolved. This CDR3 is 13 amino acids long. Germline values: CDR1 MDHEN, CDR2 SYDVKM. The germline V and J ends were trimmed by 3 bases and 1 base, with 7 bases remaining between them. DNA for the CDR3: TGTGCCAGCAGTTTTGCCAGATCCTACGAGCAGTACTTC. Protein sequence: CASSFARSYEQYF.

This chain uses TRBV30 with TRBJ2-2; tentatively, D is TRBD2 (6 bases). The CDR3 contains 14 residues. CDR1 and CDR2 from the germline V gene are GTSNPN and SVGIG (reference sequence). The V and J ends lost 3 bases and 3 bases respectively, with 11 bases between them. CDR3 amino acids: CAWRGRRDTGELFF. The DNA of the CDR3 is TGTGCCTGGAGGGGCAGGAGGGACACCGGGGAGCTGTTTTTT.

The rearrangement links TRBV10-3 to TRBJ1-1; possibly TRBD1 for D (6 bases). CDR1 and CDR2 from the germline V gene are ENHRY and SYGVKD. The V gene lost 1 base and the J gene lost 4 bases, with 13 bases spanning the gap. The CDR3 runs to 15 residues. The CDR3 region is CAISELGGGSTEAFF. Written as DNA, the CDR3 is TGTGCCATCAGTGAGTTAGGGGGGGGAAGCACTGAAGCTTTCTTT.

The J gene is TRBJ2-7, the V gene TRBV7-2, with 9 bases aligning to TRBD2. The CDR3 runs 14 residues. Germline V gives CDR1 SGHTA, CDR2 FQGNSA. With V trimmed by 4 bases and J by 4 bases, 5 bases remained unmatched. In DNA, the CDR3 is TGTGCCAGCAGCTCTTTAGCGGGGGCGTACGAGCAGTACTTC. As protein: CASSSLAGAYEQYF.

The rearrangement links TRBV5-1 to TRBJ2-3; 12 bases match TRBD2. The CDR3 contains 18 residues. The germline CDR1 and CDR2 sequences are SGHRS and YFSETQ. The V gene end was trimmed by 0 bases and the J gene end by 3 bases; junction bases not matched to a gene: 8. The CDR3: CASSLGLAGGPRTDTQYF. The CDR3, as DNA: TGCGCCAGCAGCTTGGGGCTAGCGGGAGGGCCCCGGACAGATACGCAGTATTTT.

The rearrangement uses TRBV18 and TRBJ2-1, with 14 bases aligning to TRBD2. The CDR3 contains 19 residues. J lost 1 base, V lost 6 bases, and 11 bases had no gene match. Germline CDR1 is KGHSH and CDR2 is LQKENI. The CDR3 nucleotides read TGTGCCAGCTCCACCTCGGGACTAGCGGGGGCCGGGTCCTACAATGAGCAGTTCTTC. Encoded protein: CASSTSGLAGAGSYNEQFF.

The chain joins TRBV6-5 to TRBJ1-1, with a weak D call TRBD1 (6 bases). Per germline, CDR1 MNHEY and CDR2 SVGAGI. The germline V and J ends were trimmed by 5 bases and 1 base, with 14 bases remaining between them. The CDR3 has 15 residues. CDR3 sequence (DNA): TGTGCCAGCAGTAGAGACTACAGGGCGAACACTGAAGCTTTCTTT. Protein product: CASSRDYRANTEAFF.